These T cell receptor beta chains were read from a single sample in a study of cytomegalovirus exposure and HLA in healthy donors. Here immunoSEQ multiplex PCR was the method, and the copy in TCRdb shows in-frame clones only, minus some. The sample lists roughly 120,000 clones, around 75% occurring once. The sample was PBMCs. Source of these receptors: a woman aged 18-29 years in good health and CMV-seronegative. CDR3s include the opening cysteine and the closing phenylalanine or tryptophan. A D gene is named only where the DNA matches it firmly. Expanded clones get a size class; other rows say once, few or many, or leave the size out.

>.|TRBV4-1|few
CASSQAGSPDTQYF
>.|TRBV19|.
CASNLRGELNSPLHF
>.|TRBV6-1|few
CASMRQGGLNIQYF
>TRBD2|TRBV2|.
CASRFASGDYEQYF
>.|TRBV5-5|.
CASSLQGGTEAFF
>TRBD1|TRBV5-1|few
CASSLGGEAFF
>TRBD1|TRBV7-9|.
CASSLANRGPYF
>TRBD1|TRBV4-1|once
CASSKQGGETEAFF
>.|TRBV29-1|few
CSGSFRNTIYF
>TRBD1|TRBV7-8|.
CASSHGQVEAFF
>.|TRBV4-1|few
CASSQGRQLEQFF
>.|TRBV2|.
CASGGSNQPQHF
>.|TRBV7-3|.
CASSFQGTNTEAFF
>TRBD2|TRBV29-1|few
CSVQRTSNYEQYF
>TRBD1|TRBV27|.
CASRMGQGNTEAFF
>TRBD1|TRBV6-6|.
CASRRTGNGEAFF
>.|TRBV9|.
CASSVGDNFEYGYTF
>TRBD1|TRBV13|.
CASSLRTGGEDAFF
>.|TRBV29-1|few
CSVDPGVLDTQYF
>TRBD2|TRBV5-6|.
CASSLVELAGGTDTQYF
>.|TRBV5-1|.
CASSGGALPRYERYF
>TRBD1|TRBV28|.
CASSPPGTGSGSPLHF
>.|TRBV19|.
CASGRSGNTEAFF
>TRBD1|TRBV30|.
CAWRRDRVSDTQYF
>TRBD1|TRBV10-3|.
CAISDGTGHYNEKLFF
>.|TRBV6-1|.
CASSELGEQFF
>TRBD2|TRBV7-2|few
CASSSNPSGGRTGELFF
>TRBD2|TRBV4-1|.
CASSQDRLAGEQFF
>TRBD2|TRBV5-1|.
CASSFGLAGGTEQFF
>TRBD1|TRBV5-8|.
CASSWGTGPTGELFF